Following are 24 T cell receptor beta chains from one sample sequenced in a study of PD-1 blockade in classical Hodgkin lymphoma. After autologous stem cell transplantation all patients relapsed, and prior brentuximab vedotin exposure differed between cohorts. The investigators isolated CD8+ T cells from thawed PBMCs using magnetic negative selection. Profiling relied on immunoSEQ multiplex PCR, and the TCRdb table lists in-frame clones only, not all of them. The table lists thousands of clones, around 50% of them singletons. The sample consisted of CD8+ T cells from blood, taken at baseline. These receptors were collected from a human donor with classical Hodgkin lymphoma.

This CDR3 is CSVDPQSTGELFF. The CDR3 DNA sequence: TGCAGCGTTGATCCACAGAGCACCGGGGAGCTGTTTTTT. The V and J genes are TRBV29-1 and TRBJ2-2; D call uncertain. The CDR3 runs 13 residues. Trimming left V 3 bases short and J 4 bases short, with 9 bases between. The V gene's germline CDR1 is SQVTM and CDR2 ANQGSEA.

This clone is medium-sized. V gene TRBV27 combines with J gene TRBJ1-1, with a weak D call TRBD1 (6 bases). V was trimmed by 0 bases and J by 0 bases, leaving 11 bases between them. Germline V lookup: CDR1 MNHEY, CDR2 SMNVEV (reference sequence). The CDR3 contains 16 residues. The CDR3 DNA is TGTGCCAGCAGTTTATCGACGGGGGCTATGAACACTGAAGCTTTCTTT. As protein: CASSLSTGAMNTEAFF.

The chain employs TRBV7-8 and TRBJ1-5, with D possibly TRBD1 on 5 matching bases. This CDR3 spans 13 amino acids. Germline loops: CDR1 SGHVS, CDR2 FQNEAQ. Trimming cost V 8 bases and J 5 bases, with 13 bases left between them. Here the CDR3 DNA reads TGTGCCAGCGGCCGGGGGGGGGATCAGCCCCAGCATTTT. Protein sequence: CASGRGGDQPQHF.

J is TRBJ2-7 and V is TRBV28, with D unresolved. CDR3 length: 18 amino acids. V lost 5 bases to trimming and J lost 3 bases, with 26 bases between them. Germline CDR1 is MDHEN and CDR2 is SYDVKM. The CDR3 reads CASSTNIGNKGSYYEQYF. Here the CDR3 DNA reads TGTGCCAGCAGTACCAATATCGGAAATAAGGGATCTTACTACGAGCAGTACTTC.

This chain joins TRBV7-1 and TRBJ2-5; 9 positions agree with TRBD1. TRBV7-1 carries the ORF label, with uncertain function. J gave up 5 bases and V 5 bases, and 9 bases lay outside the gene matches. This CDR3 spans 15 amino acids. CDR3 nucleotide sequence: TGTGCCAGCAGCCCTCGGGACAGGGTGGGGGAGACCCAGTACTTC. Translation gives CASSPRDRVGETQYF.

This clone was observed a handful of times. The chain joins TRBV7-2 to TRBJ2-7; unclear D gene. The CDR3 contains 14 residues. V lost 4 bases, J lost 4 bases, and 14 bases lay in between. Germline loops: CDR1 SGHTA, CDR2 FQGNSA. The CDR3 region has the DNA TGTGCCAGCAGCTCCTTCCCGGCAGGATACGAGCAGTACTTC. Residues: CASSSFPAGYEQYF.

The V and J genes are TRBV11-2 and TRBJ2-1; D unclear. The CDR3 totals 13 residues. Trimming pared 1 base from V and 4 bases from J, leaving 5 bases between. CDR1 and CDR2 (germline): SGHAT, FQNNGV. The CDR3 reads CASSLGVYNEQFF. DNA of the CDR3: TGTGCCAGCAGCTTAGGGGTTTACAATGAGCAGTTCTTC.

The chain combines TRBV30 with TRBJ1-2; maybe TRBD1 (6 bases). The ends were cut back, 0 bases at V and 4 bases at J, with 12 bases in the middle. Germline CDR1 GTSNPN, CDR2 SVGIG (reference sequence). CDR3 length: 14 amino acids. In DNA, the CDR3 is TGTGCCTGGAGTGTAGGGGGGCGTAGCTATGGCTACACCTTC. This codes for CAWSVGGRSYGYTF.

The chain has TRBV7-3 and TRBJ1-6, with D uncertain. The V end lost 5 bases, the J end lost 4 bases, and 6 bases lay between the germline ends. The CDR3 runs to 13 residues. Germline-derived CDR1 and CDR2 are SGHTA and FQGTGA. CDR3 bases: TGTGCCAGCAGCCCCGATTATAATTCACCCCTCCACTTT. It codes for CASSPDYNSPLHF.

This clone turned up a few times. V and J are TRBV7-9 and TRBJ2-7, with D possibly matching TRBD1 (6 bases). V lost 5 bases to trimming and J lost 3 bases, with 14 bases between them. Germline CDR1 SEHNR, CDR2 FQNEAQ (reference sequence). The CDR3 is made up of 14 amino acids. The CDR3 nucleotides are TGTGCCAGCAGCCAAGGGGGACACCACTACGAGCAGTACTTC. Translating gives CASSQGGHHYEQYF.

The V call is TRBV30, the J call TRBJ1-2, with D unclear. Trimming cost V 1 base and J 4 bases, with 19 bases left between them. The germline V gene has CDR1 GTSNPN and CDR2 SVGIG (reference sequence). CDR3 size: 16 residues. In DNA form, the CDR3 reads TGTGCCTGGAGTGGGTACAGAGCCGAAACGGGCTATGGCTACACCTTC. Protein product: CAWSGYRAETGYGYTF. Based on the CDR3 plus reference TRBV30 and TRBJ1-2, the full variable domain is SQTIHQWPATLVQPVGSPLSLECTVEGTSNPNLYWYRQAAGRGLQLLFYSVGIGQISSEVPQNLSASRPQDRQFILSSKKLLLSDSGFYLCAWSGYRAETGYGYTFGSGTRLTVV.

This clone occurred a few times. Other nucleotide sequences from this sample produce the same CDR3. This chain connects TRBV6-1 to TRBJ2-5; 11 bases agree with TRBD1. Germline values: CDR1 MNHNS, CDR2 SASEGT. After removal of 2 bases from V and 5 bases from J, the junction contained 7 bases not matched to a gene. The CDR3 consists of 16 residues. CDR3 in DNA: TGTGCCAGCAGTGAACCGGGACAGGGGGTTCGGGAGACCCAGTACTTC. Protein product: CASSEPGQGVRETQYF.

CDR3 in amino acids: CASSNQGYEQYF. In nucleotides, the CDR3 is TGTGCCAGCAGTAACCAGGGGTACGAGCAGTACTTC. The rearrangement links TRBV6-5 to TRBJ2-7, with D possibly matching TRBD1 (6 bases). Between the trimmed V and J ends, which lost 5 bases and 4 bases, there was a span of 9 bases. This CDR3 spans 12 amino acids. Per germline, CDR1 MNHEY and CDR2 SVGAGI.

This chain uses TRBV15 with TRBJ2-1, with a tentative D call TRBD1 (6 bases). The CDR3 totals 15 residues. CDR1 is LNHNV and CDR2 is YYDKDF in the germline V gene (reference sequence). Trimming removed 0 bases at V and 7 bases at J, with 13 bases between. CDR3 DNA sequence: TGTGCCACCAGCAGAGAAGGGGGATATAGTAATGAGCAGTTCTTC. Protein product: CATSREGGYSNEQFF. Filled out from reference TRBV15 and TRBJ2-1, the complete variable domain reads DAMVIQNPRYQVTQFGKPVTLSCSQTLNHNVMYWYQQKSSQAPKLLFHYYDKDFNNEADTPDNFQSRRPNTSFCFLDIRSPGLGDTAMYLCATSREGGYSNEQFFGPGTRLTVL.

This clone appeared a few times. The chain couples TRBV28 to TRBJ2-7, with 8 nucleotides matching TRBD1. This CDR3 is 14 amino acids long. J lost 2 bases, V lost 3 bases, and 3 bases had no gene match. Germline CDR1 reads MDHEN; CDR2 reads SYDVKM. CDR3 amino acids: CASSLDRATYEQYF. CDR3 DNA sequence: TGTGCCAGCAGTTTGGACAGGGCAACCTACGAGCAGTACTTC.

Worth noting for this clone: The junction shows a germline mismatch at one end, possibly a read error. CDR3 residues: CASSYLLGYEQYF. In DNA, the CDR3 is TGTGCCAGCAGTTACCTTCTGGGGTACGAGCAGTACTTC. This chain uses TRBV10-3 with TRBJ2-7; D uncertain. The CDR3 runs to 13 residues. Germline CDR1 is ENHRY and CDR2 is SYGVKD.

This clone was counted once. This chain joins TRBV2 and TRBJ2-5, with D unresolved. V was cut by 1 base and J by 3 bases, with 6 bases left in between. The CDR3 is 13 residues long. From germline, CDR1 is SNHLY and CDR2 FYNNEI. For the CDR3, the DNA is TGTGCCAGCAGTGAAGACAGAAAAGAGACCCAGTACTTC. Translation: CASSEDRKETQYF.

This clone occurred a few times. The chain employs TRBV5-1 and TRBJ2-2; TRBD2 aligns across 12 bases. The CDR3 runs to 16 residues. Losses at the gene ends were 4 bases for V and 7 bases for J; bases not matched to a gene: 8. The germline CDR1 and CDR2 sequences are SGHRS and YFSETQ. The CDR3 DNA reads as TGCGCCAGCAGCGCCAGACTAGCGGGAGCTGGCGGGGAGCTGTTTTTT. Translation gives CASSARLAGAGGELFF. Together with reference TRBV5-1 and TRBJ2-2, the CDR3 gives the full variable domain: KAGVTQTPRYLIKTRGQQVTLSCSPISGHRSVSWYQQTPGQGLQFLFEYFSETQRNKGNFPGRFSGRQFSNSRSEMNVSTLELGDSALYLCASSARLAGAGGELFFGEGSRLTVL.

This clone was counted only a few times. This chain uses TRBV4-2 with TRBJ2-7; the match to TRBD1 covers 8 bases. This CDR3 is 16 amino acids long. Germline CDR1 is LGHNA and CDR2 is YNFKEQ. J gave up 0 bases and V 4 bases, and 8 bases lay outside the gene matches. As DNA, the CDR3 is TGTGCCAGCAGCCCGGACCCGGGACAGGTCTCCTACGAGCAGTACTTC. Protein: CASSPDPGQVSYEQYF.

The CDR3 loop reads CASSHRGTSGSYEQYF. Written as DNA, the CDR3 is TGCGCCAGCAGCCACCGAGGGACTAGCGGTTCCTACGAGCAGTACTTC. The chain uses TRBV4-1 and TRBJ2-7; 11 bases are shared with TRBD2. The germline V gene encodes CDR1 MGHRA and CDR2 YSYEKL. This CDR3 spans 16 amino acids. V shed 3 bases, J shed 1 base, and the junction held 5 bases outside the gene matches.

Only a few counts were recorded for this clone. V gene TRBV4-1 combines with J gene TRBJ2-7; D ambiguous. There are 14 residues in the CDR3. Trimming took 0 bases from V and 2 from J, leaving 8 bases between them. CDR1 and CDR2 (germline): MGHRA, YSYEKL. CDR3 amino acids: CASSQDAGTYEQYF. As DNA, the CDR3 is TGCGCCAGCAGCCAAGATGCAGGTACCTACGAGCAGTACTTC.

J is TRBJ2-1 and V is TRBV7-6; perhaps TRBD2 as D (5 bases). Per the germline V gene, CDR1 is SGHVS and CDR2 is FNYEAQ. V was trimmed by 5 bases and J by 3 bases, leaving 11 bases between them. This CDR3 is 14 amino acids long. The DNA of the CDR3 is TGTGCCAGCAGCCCCGAAGCGGACTACAATGAGCAGTTCTTC. It codes for CASSPEADYNEQFF.

This chain joins TRBV7-9 and TRBJ2-1; a weak D match, TRBD1 (6 bases). The CDR3 totals 16 residues. With 1 base removed from V and 0 bases from J, the gap between germline ends came to 10 bases. Looked up from germline, CDR1 is SEHNR and CDR2 is FQNEAQ (reference sequence). For the CDR3, the DNA is TGTGCCAGCAGCTTAGGAACAGGGTTCTCCTACAATGAGCAGTTCTTC. Amino acid sequence: CASSLGTGFSYNEQFF. Drawing the rest from reference TRBV7-9 and TRBJ2-1, the complete variable domain is DTGVSQNPRHKITKRGQNVTFRCDPISEHNRLYWYRQTLGQGPEFLTYFQNEAQLEKSRLLSDRFSAERPKGSFSTLEIQRTEQGDSAMYLCASSLGTGFSYNEQFFGPGTRLTVL.

By share, this clone counts as medium-sized. V usage is TRBV7-8 and J usage is TRBJ1-5, with D maybe TRBD1 (5 bases). Germline V gene lookup returns CDR1 SGHVS and CDR2 FQNEAQ. V lost 8 bases and J 3 bases, leaving 11 bases between the germline ends. CDR3 size: 13 residues. This chain's CDR3 is CASGRGNNQPQHF. The DNA for the CDR3 is TGTGCCAGCGGGAGGGGCAACAATCAGCCCCAGCATTTT. Looking up the rest from reference TRBV7-8 and TRBJ1-5 gives the full variable domain: GAGVSQSPRYKVAKRGQDVALRCDPISGHVSLFWYQQALGQGPEFLTYFQNEAQLDKSGLPSDRFFAERPEGSVSTLKIQRTQQEDSAVYLCASGRGNNQPQHFGDGTRLSIL.